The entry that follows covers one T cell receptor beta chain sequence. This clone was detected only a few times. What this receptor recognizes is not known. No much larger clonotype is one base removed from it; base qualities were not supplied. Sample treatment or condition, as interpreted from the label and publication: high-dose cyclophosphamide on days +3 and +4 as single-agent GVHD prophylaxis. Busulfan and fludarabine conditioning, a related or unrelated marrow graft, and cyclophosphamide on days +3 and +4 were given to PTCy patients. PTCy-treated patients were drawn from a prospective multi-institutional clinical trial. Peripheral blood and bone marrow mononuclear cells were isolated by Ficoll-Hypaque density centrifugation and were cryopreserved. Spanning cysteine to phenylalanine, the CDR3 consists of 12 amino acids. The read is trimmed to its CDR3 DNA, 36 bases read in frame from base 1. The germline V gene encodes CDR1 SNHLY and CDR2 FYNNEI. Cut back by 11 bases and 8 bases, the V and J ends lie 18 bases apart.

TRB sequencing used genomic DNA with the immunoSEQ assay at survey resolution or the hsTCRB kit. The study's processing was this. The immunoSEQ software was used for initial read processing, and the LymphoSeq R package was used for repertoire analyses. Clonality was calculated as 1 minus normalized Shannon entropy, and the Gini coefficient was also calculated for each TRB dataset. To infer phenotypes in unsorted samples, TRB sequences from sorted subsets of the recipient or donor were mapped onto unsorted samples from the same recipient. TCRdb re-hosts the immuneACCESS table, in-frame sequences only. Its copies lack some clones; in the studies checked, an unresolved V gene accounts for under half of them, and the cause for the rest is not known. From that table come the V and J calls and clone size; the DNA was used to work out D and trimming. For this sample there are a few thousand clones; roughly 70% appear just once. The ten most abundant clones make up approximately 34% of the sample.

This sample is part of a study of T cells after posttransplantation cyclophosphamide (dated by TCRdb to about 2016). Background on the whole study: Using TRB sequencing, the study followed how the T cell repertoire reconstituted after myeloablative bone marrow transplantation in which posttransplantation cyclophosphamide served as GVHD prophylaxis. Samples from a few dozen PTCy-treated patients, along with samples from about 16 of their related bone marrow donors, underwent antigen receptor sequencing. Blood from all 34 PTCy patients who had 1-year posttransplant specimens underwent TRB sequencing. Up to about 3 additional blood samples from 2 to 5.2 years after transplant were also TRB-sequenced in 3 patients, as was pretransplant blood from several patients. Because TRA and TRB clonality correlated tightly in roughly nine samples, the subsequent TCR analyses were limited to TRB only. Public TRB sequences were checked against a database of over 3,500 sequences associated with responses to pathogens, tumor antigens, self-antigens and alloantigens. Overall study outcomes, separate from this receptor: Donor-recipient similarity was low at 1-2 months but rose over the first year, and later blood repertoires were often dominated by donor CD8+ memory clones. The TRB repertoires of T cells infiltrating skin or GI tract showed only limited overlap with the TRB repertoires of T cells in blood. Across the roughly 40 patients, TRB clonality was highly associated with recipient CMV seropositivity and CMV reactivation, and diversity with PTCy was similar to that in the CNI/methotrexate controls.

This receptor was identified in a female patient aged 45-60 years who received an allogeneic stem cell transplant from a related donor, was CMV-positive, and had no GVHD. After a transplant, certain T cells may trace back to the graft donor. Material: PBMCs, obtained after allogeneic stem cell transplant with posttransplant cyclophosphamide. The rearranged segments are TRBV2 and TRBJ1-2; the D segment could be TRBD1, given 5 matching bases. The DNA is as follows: TGTGCCGGCCGAGGAGGGGAATGGGGCTACACCTTC. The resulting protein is CAGRGGEWGYTF.